The 27 T cell receptor beta chains reported below all come from one sample, sequenced in a study of blood T cell repertoires in COVID-19 (dated by TCRdb to about 2020). The library was made by the immunoSEQ multiplex PCR assay. Held by TCRdb, this immuneACCESS table contains in-frame sequences only and omits some clones. Under half of the omission traces to an unresolved V gene where checked; the cause of the rest is unknown. The sample table lists some 250,000 clones, over 75% of them with a count of one. Approximately 2% of the sample comes from the top ten. Material for sequencing was PBMCs or T cells enriched from blood (not recorded which). The receptors here all came from a woman between 50 and 59 years old who had recovered from COVID-19.

J is TRBJ2-7 and V is TRBV5-5; 8 bases map to TRBD1. Germline V gene data show CDR1 as SGHKS and CDR2 as YYEKEE (reference sequence). CDR3 size: 16 residues. V dropped 4 bases and J dropped 2; count of bases not matched to a gene: 11. For the CDR3, the DNA is TGTGCCAGCAGCCTAGGACAGGGAATAACAACCTACGAGCAGTACTTC. It translates to CASSLGQGITTYEQYF.

This chain links TRBV19 with TRBJ2-7; 8 bases match TRBD2. After removal of 4 bases from V and 4 bases from J, the junction contained 12 bases not matched to a gene. This CDR3 spans 16 amino acids. Germline V gene lookup returns CDR1 LNHDA and CDR2 SQIVND (reference sequence). Here the CDR3 DNA reads TGTGCCAGTAGTACCCCGTTCCAGCGGGGGAATTACGAGCAGTACTTC. It is translated as CASSTPFQRGNYEQYF.

J is TRBJ1-5 and V is TRBV27, with TRBD1 matching 9 bases. The CDR3 runs to 15 residues. In germline, CDR1 is MNHEY, CDR2 SMNVEV (reference sequence). V was clipped by 5 bases and J by 4 bases; unmatched bases: 6. Here the CDR3 reads CASSKTGGINQPQHF. The CDR3 nucleotides read TGTGCCAGCAGTAAGACAGGGGGGATTAATCAGCCCCAGCATTTT.

The chain combines TRBV10-2 with TRBJ1-1; 7 bases align to TRBD1. Germline values: CDR1 WSHSY, CDR2 SAAADI. J lost 2 bases, V lost 5 bases, and 2 bases had no gene match. CDR3 length: 13 amino acids. The CDR3 nucleotides are TGCGCCAGCAGTCGGGACAGAAACACTGAAGCTTTCTTT. This translates into CASSRDRNTEAFF.

As regards this clone: This sample includes further DNA sequences coding for the same CDR3. V is TRBV27 and J is TRBJ1-5; tentatively, D is TRBD1 (5 bases). CDR1 is MNHEY and CDR2 is SMNVEV in the germline V gene (reference sequence). Trimming shortened V by 6 bases and J by 7 bases, and 16 bases separated the two germline ends. This CDR3 has 14 amino acids. The CDR3 reads CASSLGQGNQPQHF. The CDR3 nucleotides read TGTGCCAGCAGCCTAGGCCAGGGTAACCAGCCCCAGCATTTT.

The chain employs TRBV28 and TRBJ2-3; possibly TRBD2 for D (6 bases). Germline CDR1 reads MDHEN; CDR2 reads SYDVKM. This CDR3 comprises 21 residues. Trimming stripped 4 bases from V and 0 bases from J, with 29 bases between. CDR3 DNA sequence: TGTGCCAGCAGTTCACACCACCGCGGCGGGGCTGGCCCCCCTAGCACAGATACGCAGTATTTT. This gives the protein CASSSHHRGGAGPPSTDTQYF.

J is TRBJ2-3 and V is TRBV10-3; 8 nucleotides line up with TRBD1. The CDR3 length is 14 residues. The V gene's germline CDR1 is ENHRY and CDR2 SYGVKD. J gave up 4 bases and V 0 bases, and 0 bases lay outside the gene matches. For the CDR3, the DNA is TGTGCCATCAGTGAGTCGACAGGGGCAGATACGCAGTATTTT. This sequence encodes CAISESTGADTQYF.

The table lists this clone with a few counts. V and J are TRBV27 and TRBJ2-3, with TRBD1 matching over 9 bases. Germline assignment: CDR1 MNHEY and CDR2 SMNVEV (reference sequence). The CDR3 covers 15 residues. Germline trimming cut 4 bases from V and 5 bases from J; bases unmatched to any gene: 7. The CDR3 loop is CASSSRDRVIDTQYF. The CDR3 coding sequence is TGTGCCAGCAGTTCCCGGGACAGGGTCATAGATACGCAGTATTTT.

This rearrangement joins TRBV19 to TRBJ2-5, with D possibly being TRBD2 (5 bases). Germline V lookup: CDR1 LNHDA, CDR2 SQIVND (reference sequence). The CDR3 is 15 residues long. Trimming removed 6 bases at V and 6 bases at J, with 20 bases between. CDR3 in amino acids: CASSTTRIDRQTQYF. The CDR3 DNA sequence: TGTGCCAGTAGCACCACTAGAATTGATCGGCAGACCCAGTACTTC. Full variable domain (rest looked up from reference TRBV19 and TRBJ2-5): DGGITQSPKYLFRKEGQNVTLSCEQNLNHDAMYWYRQDPGQGLRLIYYSQIVNDFQKGDIAEGYSVSREKKESFPLTVTSAQKNPTAFYLCASSTTRIDRQTQYFGPGTRLLVL.

CDR3 amino acids: CASSYRQGRADTQYF. Written as DNA, the CDR3 is TGTGCCAGCAGTTACAGGCAGGGGAGAGCAGATACGCAGTATTTT. This chain links TRBV6-5 with TRBJ2-3; the D gene is possibly TRBD1 (6 bases). V was cut by 2 bases and J by 4 bases, with 13 bases left in between. Germline values: CDR1 MNHEY, CDR2 SVGAGI. CDR3 size: 15 residues.

This clone was detected a few times. The CDR3 region has the DNA TGTGCCAGCAGTGACTGGACTAGCGGGAGGGCGGTGAATGAGCAGTTCTTC. Translating it yields CASSDWTSGRAVNEQFF. This chain links TRBV6-4 with TRBJ2-1; 15 bases map to TRBD2. Trimming cost V 1 base and J 7 bases; bases outside gene matches: 5. The CDR3 runs to 17 residues. From germline, CDR1 is MRHNA and CDR2 SNTAGT.

J is TRBJ2-5 and V is TRBV6-1; D is perhaps TRBD2 (5 bases). The CDR3 is 14 amino acids. Germline V CDR1 and CDR2: MNHNS, SASEGT. V dropped 3 bases and J dropped 5 bases, with 13 bases sitting between them. CDR3 nucleotides: TGTGCCAGCAGTGATTCGGTGGGCGGGGAGACCCAGTACTTC. Its protein product is CASSDSVGGETQYF.

The chain links TRBV9 to TRBJ2-5, with 7 bases aligning to TRBD1. V lost 3 bases to trimming and J lost 2 bases; unmatched junction nucleotides: 7. This CDR3 has 15 residues. Germline CDR1 reads SGDLS; CDR2 reads YYNGEE. Here the CDR3 DNA reads TGTGCCAGCAGCGCAAGGGACAGAGAGCAAGAGACCCAGTACTTC. Protein product: CASSARDREQETQYF.

The rearrangement joins TRBV29-1 to TRBJ2-1, with a possible D match to TRBD1 (6 bases). CDR3 length: 12 residues. V gave up 6 bases and J gave up 4 bases, with 10 bases separating them. CDR1 and CDR2 from the germline V gene are SQVTM and ANQGSEA. CDR3 residues: CSVGGQYNEQFF. CDR3 in DNA: TGCAGCGTAGGGGGACAATACAATGAGCAGTTCTTC.

The J gene is TRBJ2-5, the V gene TRBV28; TRBD1 is a possible D gene (6 bases). The CDR3 is 14 residues long. Germline V gene sequence: CDR1 MDHEN, CDR2 SYDVKM. Trimming pared 4 bases from V and 5 bases from J, leaving 14 bases between. In DNA, the CDR3 is TGTGCCAGCAGTTCGCCCAGGGACACGGAGACCCAGTACTTC. Its translation is CASSSPRDTETQYF.

The chain joins TRBV2 to TRBJ2-1, with D possibly TRBD1 on 5 matching bases. V was shortened by 1 base and J by 6 bases, with 7 bases between the two germline ends. The germline V gene encodes CDR1 SNHLY and CDR2 FYNNEI. CDR3 length equals 13 residues. CDR3 sequence: CASSEVGANEQFF. As DNA, the CDR3 is TGTGCCAGCAGTGAAGTAGGGGCCAATGAGCAGTTCTTC.

V is TRBV6-4 and J is TRBJ2-1; 7 bases are a match to TRBD2. The CDR3 sequence is 15 residues long. CDR1 and CDR2 from the germline V gene are MRHNA and SNTAGT. The J segment lost 9 bases and the V segment lost 6 bases, leaving 14 bases of the junction unmatched. The CDR3 loop reads CASSREGTQESEQFF. CDR3 sequence (DNA): TGTGCCAGCAGCAGGGAGGGGACCCAGGAGAGTGAGCAGTTCTTC.

This clone was detected only a few times. The V call is TRBV12-5, the J call TRBJ2-3; 9 positions match TRBD1. This CDR3 is built from 16 residues. The V gene's germline CDR1 is LGHNT and CDR2 FRNRAP. V lost 5 bases and J lost 2; bases outside the gene matches: 8. The CDR3: CASGQTQGAPTDTQYF. CDR3 coding DNA: TGTGCTAGTGGTCAAACACAGGGGGCCCCCACAGATACGCAGTATTTT.

CDR3 residues: CASGSGTGVSNEQFF. Here the CDR3 DNA reads TGTGCTAGTGGTTCCGGGACAGGGGTTTCAAATGAGCAGTTCTTC. The chain employs TRBV12-5 and TRBJ2-1, with TRBD1 matching over 10 bases. Germline V gene sequence: CDR1 LGHNT, CDR2 FRNRAP. The CDR3 length is 15 residues. V was clipped by 4 bases and J by 7 bases; unmatched bases: 7.

The rearrangement uses TRBV4-1 and TRBJ1-3; 10 bases match TRBD1. V gave up 5 bases and J gave up 0 bases; unmatched junction bases: 7. The V gene's germline CDR1 is MGHRA and CDR2 YSYEKL. This CDR3 has 17 residues. This CDR3 is CASSSRDRGFSGNTIYF. In DNA, the CDR3 is TGCGCCAGCAGCTCCCGGGACAGGGGATTCTCTGGAAACACCATATATTTT.

V usage is TRBV6-5 and J usage is TRBJ2-7; 8 bases line up with TRBD2. Trimming took 2 bases from V and 3 from J; bases not matched to a gene: 3. Per the germline V gene, CDR1 is MNHEY and CDR2 is SVGAGI. This CDR3 contains 14 residues. The CDR3 loop is CASSYGREGYEQYF. For the CDR3, the DNA is TGTGCCAGCAGTTACGGACGGGAGGGCTACGAGCAGTACTTC.

The rearrangement joins TRBV3-1 (or the pseudogene TRBV3-2) to TRBJ1-3; no clear D gene. The CDR3 loop spans 15 amino acids. Deletions cut 2 bases from V and 4 bases from J, with 12 bases between. Germline CDR1 is LGHDT and CDR2 is YNNKEL (reference sequence). The CDR3 protein is CASSQNTVAGNTIYF. As DNA, the CDR3 is TGTGCCAGCAGCCAAAATACAGTGGCGGGAAACACCATATATTTT.

Details on this clone: At one of its ends the junction is not consistent with the germline gene, which may arise from a read error. This sequence joins TRBV6-1 and TRBJ2-7, with a weak D call TRBD2 (5 bases). The CDR3 runs 14 residues. Germline V gene sequence: CDR1 MNHNS, CDR2 SASEGT. The CDR3 DNA is TGTGCCAGCAGTGAAGCGGTGAGGGCTTACGGGCAGTACTTC. This sequence encodes CASSEAVRAYGQYF.

This chain connects TRBV6-5 to TRBJ1-1; 11 bases match TRBD1. The junction had 7 bases not matched to a gene; V was cut back by 4 bases and J by 3 bases. This CDR3 has 16 residues. Germline V gives CDR1 MNHEY, CDR2 SVGAGI. The CDR3 bases are TGTGCCAGCAGTTTCTCCGGGACAGGGGGACACACTGAAGCTTTCTTT. Protein product: CASSFSGTGGHTEAFF.

The J gene is TRBJ2-5, the V gene TRBV18, with D possibly matching TRBD2 (7 bases). The CDR3 loop spans 15 amino acids. CDR1 and CDR2 (germline): KGHSH, LQKENI. The V and J ends lost 3 bases and 2 bases respectively, with 13 bases between them. The CDR3 sequence: CASSPPGGLQETQYF. CDR3 nucleotide sequence: TGTGCCAGCTCACCCCCCGGGGGGCTGCAAGAGACCCAGTACTTC.

Concerning this clone itself: One end of the junction varies from germline; a read error may be responsible. The rearrangement links TRBV5-1 to TRBJ1-1; D might be TRBD1 (6 bases). Germline V lookup: CDR1 SGHRS, CDR2 YFSETQ. The CDR3 runs 14 residues. CDR3 bases: TGCACCAGCAGCTTGGATGCAGGGGACACTGAAGCTTTCTTT. Protein product: CTSSLDAGDTEAFF.

The chain combines TRBV5-1 with TRBJ2-3, with D possibly matching TRBD2 (6 bases). Germline V lookup: CDR1 SGHRS, CDR2 YFSETQ. V shed 2 bases and J shed 4 bases, with 20 bases lying between them. There are 17 residues in the CDR3. CDR3 DNA sequence: TGCGCCAGCAGCTTCAAGGACCCGAGGCGGGGCCCAGATACGCAGTATTTT. Encoded protein: CASSFKDPRRGPDTQYF.